These T cell receptor beta chains were read from a single sample in a study of blood T cell repertoires in COVID-19. Only in-frame clones appear in the TCRdb table, and some are missing; sequencing was by immunoSEQ multiplex PCR. The profile shows about 190,000 clones, over 75% of them singletons. The sequenced sample was peripheral blood. These receptors were taken from a man aged 50 to 59 who had recovered from COVID-19. Both conserved end residues are part of each CDR3. The order of the fields is D gene, J gene, V gene, clone size, CDR3 protein, CDR3 DNA. D genes are given only for firm matches. Some rows have no size entry. The others give once, few or many, or a class for an expanded clone.

TRBD2	TRBJ2-1	TRBV6-6	.	CASSYLSGSDEQFF	TGTGCCAGCAGTTACCTTAGCGGGAGCGATGAGCAGTTCTTC
.	TRBJ2-7	TRBV4-3	.	CASSQGTTGDHEQYF	TGCGCCAGCAGCCAAGGGACTACAGGGGACCACGAGCAGTACTTC
.	TRBJ2-7	TRBV5-8	.	CASSETTEEQYF	TGTGCCAGCAGCGAAACGACAGAAGAGCAGTACTTC
.	TRBJ2-7	TRBV5-1	few	CASSLQGLILREQYF	TGCGCCAGCAGCTTACAGGGATTGATTCTACGCGAGCAGTACTTC
TRBD1	TRBJ1-2	TRBV15	few	CATSTNRDRGRANYGYTF	TGTGCCACCAGCACTAACCGGGACAGGGGACGGGCTAACTATGGCTACACCTTC
TRBD1	TRBJ1-2	TRBV3-1/TRBV3-2	few	CASSPQGAHGYTF	TGTGCCAGCAGCCCTCAGGGGGCCCATGGCTACACCTTC
.	TRBJ1-2	TRBV6-5	.	CASSYSTSLYGYTF	TGTGCCAGCAGTTACTCGACTAGTCTCTATGGCTACACCTTC
.	TRBJ2-3	TRBV5-8	.	CASSPPAGIIRDTQYF	TGTGCCAGCAGTCCCCCCGCGGGAATAATCAGAGATACGCAGTATTTT
.	TRBJ2-7	TRBV19	.	CASSNRAPGAYEQYF	TGTGCCAGTAGTAACCGGGCCCCGGGGGCCTACGAGCAGTACTTC
TRBD2	TRBJ2-1	TRBV2	.	CASRAGGNEQFF	TGTGCCAGCAGGGCGGGGGGAAATGAGCAGTTCTTC
TRBD1	TRBJ1-1	TRBV5-1	.	CASSTGQPMAVTEAFF	TGCGCCAGCAGCACGGGACAGCCGATGGCGGTCACTGAAGCTTTCTTT
.	TRBJ1-5	TRBV3-1/TRBV3-2	.	CASSQDLASGGVGNQPQHF	TGTGCCAGCAGCCAAGATTTGGCCTCGGGGGGGGTGGGCAATCAGCCCCAGCATTTT
TRBD1	TRBJ2-1	TRBV24-1	.	CATQLDRGGNEQFF	TGTGCCACCCAACTAGACAGGGGTGGCAATGAGCAGTTCTTC
.	TRBJ2-7	TRBV11-2	.	CASSSREQGFEQYF	TGTGCCAGCAGCTCTCGTGAACAGGGATTCGAGCAGTACTTC
.	TRBJ2-1	TRBV30	.	CAWSVVLSRQFF	TGTGCCTGGAGTGTAGTCCTCTCGCGACAGTTCTTC
.	TRBJ2-7	TRBV28	.	CASTIGDEQYF	TGTGCCAGCACAATCGGGGACGAGCAGTACTTC
TRBD1	TRBJ1-1	TRBV9	.	CASSVDGQGLAWGEAFF	TGTGCCAGCAGCGTAGATGGACAGGGACTCGCGTGGGGTGAAGCTTTCTTT
.	TRBJ2-2	TRBV19	.	CASNSQGSGELFF	TGTGCCAGTAATTCACAGGGCTCCGGGGAGCTGTTTTTT
.	TRBJ2-4	TRBV7-9	.	CASSLAGSREGNIQYF	TGTGCCAGCAGCCTTGCGGGGTCGCGGGAAGGAAACATTCAGTACTTC
.	TRBJ2-7	TRBV9	large	CASSVAVTQSSYEQYF	TGTGCCAGCAGCGTAGCTGTAACACAGAGCTCCTACGAGCAGTACTTC
TRBD1	TRBJ1-3	TRBV5-5	.	CASSWDREGNTIYF	TGTGCCAGCAGCTGGGACAGGGAAGGAAACACCATATATTTT
TRBD1	TRBJ2-3	TRBV9	.	CASSSGQVATDTQYF	TGTGCCAGCAGCAGCGGACAGGTCGCCACAGATACGCAGTATTTT
.	TRBJ2-1	TRBV7-9	.	CASSRHRNYNEQFF	TGTGCCAGCAGCCGCCACAGGAATTACAATGAGCAGTTCTTC
.	TRBJ2-2	TRBV10-3	.	CAPETGELFF	TGTGCCCCGGAGACCGGGGAGCTGTTTTTT
.	TRBJ1-1	TRBV19	.	CASSIGGGLFITNTEAFF	TGTGCCAGTAGTATAGGCGGGGGACTTTTCATCACAAACACTGAAGCTTTCTTT
TRBD1	TRBJ1-2	TRBV30	.	CAWIPRRDRGAEFYGYTF	TGTGCCTGGATCCCGCGCCGGGACAGGGGGGCCGAGTTCTATGGCTACACCTTC
TRBD1	TRBJ1-4	TRBV5-1	.	CASSLTGTGVEKLFF	TGCGCCAGCAGCTTGACCGGGACAGGGGTTGAAAAACTGTTTTTT
TRBD2	TRBJ2-1	TRBV2	.	CASSESGIAGEEQFF	TGTGCCAGCAGTGAATCGGGCATAGCGGGAGAAGAGCAGTTCTTC
.	TRBJ2-1	TRBV7-3	.	CASSPTGFLGDEQFF	TGTGCCAGCAGCCCCACTGGTTTTTTAGGGGATGAGCAGTTCTTC
TRBD1	TRBJ2-1	TRBV24-1	.	CATSDLGTGFYNEQFF	TGTGCCACCAGTGATTTAGGGACAGGGTTCTACAATGAGCAGTTCTTC
.	TRBJ1-2	TRBV5-6	.	CASSDAGGNGYTF	TGTGCCAGCAGCGATGCGGGGGGAAATGGCTACACCTTC
.	TRBJ2-1	TRBV24-1	.	CATSDSPAGSYNEQFF	TGTGCCACCAGTGACTCCCCCGCGGGATCCTACAATGAGCAGTTCTTC
TRBD1	TRBJ1-1	TRBV5-4	.	CASSLDRGIVDEAFF	TGTGCCAGCAGCTTGGACAGGGGGATTGTGGATGAAGCTTTCTTT
.	TRBJ2-7	TRBV3-1/TRBV3-2	.	CASSPDPPYEQYF	TGTGCCAGCAGCCCAGATCCTCCTTACGAGCAGTACTTC
TRBD1	TRBJ1-5	TRBV2	few	CASRRGDRGEAQHF	TGTGCCAGCAGGAGGGGGGACAGGGGTGAAGCTCAGCATTTT
.	TRBJ1-1	TRBV30	.	CAWSVPDLNTEAFF	TGTGCCTGGAGTGTACCAGATCTGAACACTGAAGCTTTCTTT
TRBD1	TRBJ1-1	TRBV18	few	CASSRTGSHTEAFF	TGTGCCAGCTCACGGACAGGGAGCCACACTGAAGCTTTCTTT
.	TRBJ1-6	TRBV15	.	CATSLAGVNSPLHF	TGTGCCACCAGTCTGGCAGGGGTGAATTCACCCCTCCACTTT
TRBD1	TRBJ1-2	TRBV4-1	few	CASSQRTGGYGYTF	TGCGCCAGCAGCCAACGGACAGGGGGCTATGGCTACACCTTC
TRBD2	TRBJ2-5	TRBV6-6	.	CASSDSGRAGETQYF	TGTGCCAGCAGTGATAGCGGGAGGGCCGGGGAGACCCAGTACTTC
TRBD1	TRBJ2-2	TRBV4-2	.	CASSQGGQGIGELFF	TGTGCCAGCAGCCAGGGGGGACAGGGCATCGGGGAGCTGTTTTTT
.	TRBJ1-1	TRBV10-3	.	CAIRHPSRGAKDTEAFF	TGTGCCATCAGACACCCTTCTCGGGGGGCCAAGGACACTGAAGCTTTCTTT
TRBD2	TRBJ2-7	TRBV7-6	.	CASSPGLAGGYEQYF	TGTGCCAGCAGTCCGGGACTAGCGGGAGGCTACGAGCAGTACTTC
TRBD1	TRBJ1-1	TRBV29-1	.	CSVEGTGENTEAFF	TGCAGCGTTGAAGGTACAGGGGAGAACACTGAAGCTTTCTTT